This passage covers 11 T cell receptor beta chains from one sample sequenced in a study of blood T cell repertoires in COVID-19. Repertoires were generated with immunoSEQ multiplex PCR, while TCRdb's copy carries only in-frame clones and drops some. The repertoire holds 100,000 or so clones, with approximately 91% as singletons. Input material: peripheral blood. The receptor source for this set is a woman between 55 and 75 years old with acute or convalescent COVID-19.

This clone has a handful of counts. DNA for the CDR3: TGTGCCAGTAGTCCATCCACGGAGAGAAACTATGGCTACACCTTC. The encoded protein is CASSPSTERNYGYTF. The chain links TRBV19 to TRBJ1-2, with D uncertain. This CDR3 is 15 amino acids long. V dropped 5 bases and J dropped 2 bases, with 15 bases sitting between them. The germline CDR1 and CDR2 sequences are LNHDA and SQIVND (reference sequence).

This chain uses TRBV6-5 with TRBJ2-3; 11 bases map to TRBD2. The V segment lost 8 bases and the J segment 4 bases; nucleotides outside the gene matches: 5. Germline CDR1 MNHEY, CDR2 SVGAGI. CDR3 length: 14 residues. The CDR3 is CASDSSGRSDTQYF. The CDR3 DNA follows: TGTGCCAGCGACTCTAGCGGGAGGTCAGATACGCAGTATTTT.

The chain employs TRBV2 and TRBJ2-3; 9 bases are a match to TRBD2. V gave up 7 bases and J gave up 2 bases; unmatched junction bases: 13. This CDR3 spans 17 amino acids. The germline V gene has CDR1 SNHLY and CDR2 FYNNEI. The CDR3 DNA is TGTGCCAGCACCCAAACCTTAGCGGGAGTGAACACAGATACGCAGTATTTT. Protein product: CASTQTLAGVNTDTQYF.

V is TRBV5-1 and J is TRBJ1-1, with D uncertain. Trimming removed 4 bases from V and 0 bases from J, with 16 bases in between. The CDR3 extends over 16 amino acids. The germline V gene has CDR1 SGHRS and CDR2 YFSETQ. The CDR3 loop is CASSRTGIGMNTEAFF. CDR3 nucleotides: TGCGCCAGCAGCCGTACCGGGATTGGGATGAACACTGAAGCTTTCTTT.

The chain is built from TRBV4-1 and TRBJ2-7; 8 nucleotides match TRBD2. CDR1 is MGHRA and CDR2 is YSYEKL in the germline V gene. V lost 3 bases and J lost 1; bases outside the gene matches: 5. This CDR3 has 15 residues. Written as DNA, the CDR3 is TGCGCCAGCAGCCAGAACCCGGGAGGGTCCTACGAGCAGTACGTC. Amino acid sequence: CASSQNPGGSYEQYV.

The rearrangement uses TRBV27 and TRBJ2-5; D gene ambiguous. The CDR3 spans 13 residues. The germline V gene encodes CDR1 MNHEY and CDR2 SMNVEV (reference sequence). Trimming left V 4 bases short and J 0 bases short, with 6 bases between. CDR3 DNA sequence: TGTGCCAGCAGTTCGAGCGACCAAGAGACCCAGTACTTC. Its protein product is CASSSSDQETQYF.

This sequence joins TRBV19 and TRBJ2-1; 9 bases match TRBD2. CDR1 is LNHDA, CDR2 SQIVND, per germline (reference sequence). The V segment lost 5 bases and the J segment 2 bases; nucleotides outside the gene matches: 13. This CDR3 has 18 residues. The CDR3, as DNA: TGTGCCAGTAGTCTTCTAGCGGGACTTTCCTTTACCTACAATGAGCAGTTCTTC. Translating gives CASSLLAGLSFTYNEQFF.

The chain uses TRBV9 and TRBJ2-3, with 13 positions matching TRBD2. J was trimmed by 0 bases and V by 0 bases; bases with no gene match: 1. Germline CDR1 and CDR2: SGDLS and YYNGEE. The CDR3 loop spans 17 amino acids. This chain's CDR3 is CASSVGLAGGSTDTQYF. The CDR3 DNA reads TGTGCCAGCAGCGTAGGACTAGCGGGAGGTAGCACAGATACGCAGTATTTT. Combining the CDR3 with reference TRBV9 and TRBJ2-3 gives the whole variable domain DSGVTQTPKHLITATGQRVTLRCSPRSGDLSVYWYQQSLDQGLQFLIQYYNGEERAKGNILERFSAQQFPDLHSELNLSSLELGDSALYFCASSVGLAGGSTDTQYFGPGTRLTVL.

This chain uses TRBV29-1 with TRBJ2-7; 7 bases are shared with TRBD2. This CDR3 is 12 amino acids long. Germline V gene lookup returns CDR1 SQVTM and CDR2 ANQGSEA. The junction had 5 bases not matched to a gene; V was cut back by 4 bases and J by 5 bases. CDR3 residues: CSVGIGGDEQYF. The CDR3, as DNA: TGCAGCGTTGGAATTGGGGGGGACGAGCAGTACTTC.

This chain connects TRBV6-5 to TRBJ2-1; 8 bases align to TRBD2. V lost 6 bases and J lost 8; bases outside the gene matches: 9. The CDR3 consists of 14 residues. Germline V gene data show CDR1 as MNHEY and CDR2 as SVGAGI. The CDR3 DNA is TGTGCCAGCAGAATAGCAAGCGGGAGCGATGAGCAGTTCTTC. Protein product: CASRIASGSDEQFF.

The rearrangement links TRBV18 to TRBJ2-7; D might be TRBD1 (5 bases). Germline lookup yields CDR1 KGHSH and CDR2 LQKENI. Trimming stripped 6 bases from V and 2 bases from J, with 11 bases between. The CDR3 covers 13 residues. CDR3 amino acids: CASSPTDAYEQYF. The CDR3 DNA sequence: TGTGCCAGCTCTCCGACAGATGCCTACGAGCAGTACTTC.